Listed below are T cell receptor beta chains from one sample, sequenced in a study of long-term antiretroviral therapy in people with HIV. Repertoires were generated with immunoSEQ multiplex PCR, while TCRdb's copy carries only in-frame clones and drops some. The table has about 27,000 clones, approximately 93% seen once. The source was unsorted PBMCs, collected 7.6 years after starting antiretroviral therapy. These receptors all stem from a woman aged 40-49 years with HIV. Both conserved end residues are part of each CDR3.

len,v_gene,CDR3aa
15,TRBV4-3,CASSQAGQGSYGYTF
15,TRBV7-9,CASSLAGPSWETQYF
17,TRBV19,CASSMGDRGSGANVLTF
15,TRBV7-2,CASSRGLAGTDTQYF
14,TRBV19,CASSMLGTGSEQYF
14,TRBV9,CASSVGATNTEAFF
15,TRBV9,CASSVAGSPGNTIYF
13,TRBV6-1,CASSGGRGTEAFF
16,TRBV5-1,CASSLATGRTINEQFF
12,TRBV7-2,CASSYQGRGYTF
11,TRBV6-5,CASSYYYEQYF
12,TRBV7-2,CASTPHTGEQFF
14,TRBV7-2,CASSLQGAHYEQYF
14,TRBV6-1,CASSDGGVGYGYTF
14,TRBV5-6,CASSLGGINYGYTF
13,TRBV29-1,CSTSGQGHYEQYF
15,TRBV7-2,CASSLAGQGRTEAFF
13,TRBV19,CASMDRRNYGYTF